This TCR beta chain was retrieved from a study of Tregs in tolerant kidney transplant recipients. Study-level findings and limits: Nucleotide sequences could not be compared across some patients' samples due to primer changes.

Recipients received nonmyeloablative bone marrow transplants from related graft donors, with transient mixed chimerism. As regards this clone: Its antigen is undetermined.

From germline, CDR1 is LGHNA and CDR2 YSLEER. CDR3 size: 16 residues. Trimming stripped 4 bases from V and 4 bases from J, with 17 bases between. Profiled with immunoSEQ multiplex PCR; TCRdb holds only in-frame clones, not every one. The repertoire has fewer than 60,000 clones, 91% of them found once; the top ten carry roughly 15%. The specimen comprised CD8+ T cells from blood (PBMCs), sampled 24 months after the transplant. The chain joins TRBV4-3 to TRBJ1-5; a weak D match, TRBD1 (5 bases). This clonotype originated in a human patient who received a combined kidney and bone marrow transplant. Some T cells may be the graft donor's. CDR3 sequence reads: CASSPSAGEGNQPQHF. The DNA for the CDR3 is TGCGCCAGCAGCCCCTCCGCGGGGGAAGGGAATCAGCCCCAGCATTTT.